The clone carrying this TCR beta chain came up many times. What it binds is not known. V lost 2 bases to trimming and J lost 8 bases, with 15 bases between them. The CDR3 sequence is 15 residues long. Germline values: CDR1 MNHNY, CDR2 SVGAGI (reference sequence). These data are taken from a study of HIV-infected patients and healthy controls. Findings and limits, study-wide: Healthy control repertoires had roughly threefold more distinct CDR3s than untreated HIV+ repertoires, and higher Shannon diversity.

Antiretroviral therapy had run roughly three months, about 14 weeks, before follow-up blood collection. The repertoire came from unfractionated whole blood and reflected all unsorted peripheral T cells. Alpha and beta constant-region primers primed reverse transcription of around 500 ng RNA. Alpha and beta chain libraries were made separately by chain-specific third strand synthesis with multiplexing indices. MiXCR, run by TCRdb on the 5' RACE reads, gives a single entry per CDR3 protein. The data hold roughly 4,000 distinct CDR3 sequences, with about 8% observed a single time. This specimen consisted of blood, obtained during antiretroviral therapy. The source of this sequence is an adult with HIV infection. The chain employs TRBV6-6 and TRBJ1-4; D unresolved. Written as DNA, the CDR3 is TGTGCCAGCAGTTACACCCAAGCGGTGGAAGAAAAACTGTTTTTT. Protein: CASSYTQAVEEKLFF.